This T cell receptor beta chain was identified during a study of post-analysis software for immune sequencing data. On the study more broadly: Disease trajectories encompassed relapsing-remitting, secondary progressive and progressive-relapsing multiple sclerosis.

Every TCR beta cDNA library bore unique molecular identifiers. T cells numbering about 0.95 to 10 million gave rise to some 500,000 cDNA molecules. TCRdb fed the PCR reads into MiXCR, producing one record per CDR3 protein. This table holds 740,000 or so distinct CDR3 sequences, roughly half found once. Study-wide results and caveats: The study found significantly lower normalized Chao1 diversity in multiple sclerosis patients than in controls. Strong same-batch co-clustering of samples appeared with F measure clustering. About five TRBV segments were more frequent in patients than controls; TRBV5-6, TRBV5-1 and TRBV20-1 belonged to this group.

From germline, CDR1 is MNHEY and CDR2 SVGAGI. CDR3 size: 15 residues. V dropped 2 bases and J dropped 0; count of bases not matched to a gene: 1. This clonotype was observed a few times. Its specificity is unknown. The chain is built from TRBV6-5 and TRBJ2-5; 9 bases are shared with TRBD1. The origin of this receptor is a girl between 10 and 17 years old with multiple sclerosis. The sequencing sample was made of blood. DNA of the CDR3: TGTGCCAGCAGTTACGGGACAGGGTACCAAGAGACCCAGTACTTC. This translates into CASSYGTGYQETQYF.